These 8 T cell receptor beta chains originate from one sample sequenced in a study of control samples from healthy donors and cancer patients. This table comes from immunoSEQ multiplex PCR, and its TCRdb copy is limited to in-frame clones, with some not included. The sample gives some 99,000 clones, approximately 90% of which show up once; about 4.2% is in the top ten. Material: blood. Every receptor here comes from a human donor in good health. The donor label of this sample is uncertain.

The chain uses TRBV5-4 and TRBJ1-2, with D uncertain. The germline gives CDR1 SGHNT, CDR2 YYREEE (reference sequence). V lost 0 bases, J lost 6 bases, and 15 bases lay in between. The CDR3 consists of 15 residues. The CDR3 protein is CASSLAVYSENGYTF. CDR3 nucleotide sequence: TGTGCCAGCAGCTTGGCCGTGTACAGCGAGAATGGCTACACCTTC.

The chain is built from TRBV6-1 and TRBJ1-4; 10 bases are shared with TRBD1. Germline V gives CDR1 MNHNS, CDR2 SASEGT. Trimming removed 1 base from V and 7 bases from J; junction bases left unmatched: 3. The CDR3 spans 15 residues. DNA of the CDR3: TGTGCCAGCAGTGAAGGGGACAGGGGAGCTGAAAAACTGTTTTTT. Translation gives CASSEGDRGAEKLFF.

The sample holds a few counts of this clone. A read error may produce the germline difference seen at one junction end. The chain recombines TRBV11-2 with TRBJ2-7; D is undetermined. Germline V gene data show CDR1 as SGHAT and CDR2 as FQNNGV. The CDR3 is 16 residues long. The CDR3 is CASSLVEGFPPYEQYF. CDR3 in DNA: TGTGCCAGCAGTTTAGTTGAAGGGTTTCCACCCTACGAGCAGTACTTC.

This clone was seen a handful of times. V and J are TRBV10-3 and TRBJ2-3; D may be TRBD2 (6 bases). V lost 4 bases to trimming and J lost 0 bases, with 17 bases between them. There are 17 residues in the CDR3. CDR1 and CDR2 from the germline V gene are ENHRY and SYGVKD. The CDR3 sequence is CAISAGWGGASTDTQYF. The CDR3 DNA reads as TGTGCCATCAGTGCCGGGTGGGGCGGGGCTAGCACAGATACGCAGTATTTT.

The chain is built from TRBV6-6 and TRBJ1-6, with a possible D match to TRBD1 (5 bases). Trimming shortened V by 7 bases and J by 0 bases, and 7 bases separated the two germline ends. The germline V gene encodes CDR1 MNHNY and CDR2 SVGAGI (reference sequence). The CDR3 runs to 14 residues. This CDR3 is CASKGSSYNSPLHF. The CDR3 DNA sequence: TGTGCCAGCAAGGGGAGCTCCTATAATTCACCCCTCCACTTT.

This chain connects TRBV18 to TRBJ1-6, with TRBD1 identical over 10 bases. The trim removed 3 bases at V and 10 bases at J, leaving 6 bases unmatched. The CDR3 length is 15 residues. Germline lookup yields CDR1 KGHSH and CDR2 LQKENI. CDR3 nucleotide sequence: TGTGCCAGCTCACCGGCCGGGACAGGGGAATCACCCCTCCACTTT. As protein: CASSPAGTGESPLHF. Based on the CDR3 plus reference TRBV18 and TRBJ1-6, the full variable domain is NAGVMQNPRHLVRRRGQEARLRCSPMKGHSHVYWYRQLPEEGLKFMVYLQKENIIDESGMPKERFSAEFPKEGPSILRIQQVVRGDSAAYFCASSPAGTGESPLHFGNGTRLTVT.

The V gene is TRBV29-1, the J gene TRBJ1-3; no clear D gene. The germline CDR1 and CDR2 sequences are SQVTM and ANQGSEA. The CDR3 spans 12 residues. V was pared by 4 bases and J by 0 bases, with 4 bases between. The CDR3 reads CSVGGSGNTIYF. For the CDR3, the DNA is TGCAGCGTTGGAGGCTCTGGAAACACCATATATTTT.

The chain is built from TRBV6-2 or TRBV6-3 and TRBJ2-1, with 10 positions matching TRBD2. V lost 2 bases and J lost 6; bases outside the gene matches: 7. Per germline, CDR1 MNHEY and CDR2 SVGEGT. The length of the CDR3 is 16 residues. CDR3 sequence reads: CASSYVFSGGRNEQFF. The CDR3 nucleotides are TGTGCCAGCAGTTACGTATTTAGCGGGGGGCGCAATGAGCAGTTCTTC.